This T cell receptor (beta chain) was sequenced for a study of blood T cells in healthy people across ages. Whole-study results and caveats: There were more naive CD4+ cells and higher diversity in long-lived donors than in aged donors. The percentage of naive T cells correlated strongly with TCR beta diversity.

On this clonotype itself: Its antigen is not identified.

The germline V and J ends were trimmed by 2 bases and 12 bases, with 11 bases remaining between them. This CDR3 is 12 amino acids long. Germline CDR1 and CDR2: MDHEN and SYDVKM. Isolation of PBMCs gave at least 7 million cells per sample. With a J-beta primer mix and a sample-barcoded 5' primer, a second PCR ran roughly 6 to 11 cycles. TCRdb called the 5' RACE reads again in MiXCR, with one record for every CDR3 protein. The data show 850,000 to 1,100,000 distinct CDR3 sequences, roughly two fifths seen once. The sequencing sample was made of blood. The J gene is TRBJ2-1, the V gene TRBV28, with D perhaps TRBD1 (6 bases). This clonotype was obtained from a man between 18 and 29 years old in good health. The CDR3: CASSLPSTGQFF. In nucleotides, the CDR3 is TGTGCCAGCAGTTTACCCTCGACAGGGCAGTTCTTC.